The 17 T cell receptor beta chains in this list originate from one sample, sequenced in a study of cytomegalovirus exposure and HLA in healthy donors. This PCR relied on a set of 60 Vbeta primers and 13 Jbeta primers. The assay was immunoSEQ multiplex PCR, and TCRdb's table has in-frame clones only and misses some. The sample lists roughly 100,000 clones; roughly 67% were seen once. The sequencing sample was made of PBMCs. The receptors derive from a boy aged 10-17 years in good health and CMV-seropositive.

The chain joins TRBV2 to TRBJ2-1; 9 bases match TRBD1. After removal of 7 bases from V and 6 bases from J, the junction contained 4 bases not matched to a gene. CDR3 size: 13 residues. The V gene's germline CDR1 is SNHLY and CDR2 FYNNEI. CDR3 loop: CASIQTGGNEQFF. The CDR3 nucleotides read TGTGCCAGCATCCAGACAGGGGGCAATGAGCAGTTCTTC.

The chain couples TRBV10-1 to TRBJ2-1; tentatively, D is TRBD1 (6 bases). The CDR3 length is 13 residues. Germline V gene lookup returns CDR1 WNHNN and CDR2 SYGVQD (reference sequence). Between the trimmed V and J ends, which lost 6 bases and 15 bases, there was a span of 21 bases. CDR3 loop: CASSIERDSRGFF. The CDR3 DNA is TGCGCCAGCAGCATCGAAAGGGATTCCAGGGGGTTCTTC.

V is TRBV19 and J is TRBJ2-7; D ambiguous. This CDR3 is 12 amino acids long. Germline V lookup: CDR1 LNHDA, CDR2 SQIVND (reference sequence). Deletions cut 6 bases from V and 3 bases from J, with 9 bases between. The CDR3 sequence is CASSATGYEQYF. DNA of the CDR3: TGTGCCAGTAGCGCGACGGGCTACGAGCAGTACTTC.

Points on this clone: The junction departs from germline at one end; a sequencing error may be responsible. This chain uses TRBV6-1 with TRBJ1-4; D perhaps matches TRBD1 (6 bases). The V gene's germline CDR1 is MNHNS and CDR2 SASEGT. The CDR3 consists of 14 residues. DNA for the CDR3: TGTGCCAGCAGTGAATGGCAGGGGATTGAAGAACTGTTTTTT. Amino acids: CASSEWQGIEELFF.

This clone was picked up a small number of times. The chain links TRBV7-2 to TRBJ1-2; D uncertain. The CDR3 totals 15 residues. Trimming stripped 1 base from V and 4 bases from J, with 13 bases between. CDR1 SGHTA and CDR2 FQGNSA come from the germline V gene. The CDR3 coding sequence is TGTGCCAGCAGCTTAGGTACCGGCAGAGGCTATGGCTACACCTTC. It codes for CASSLGTGRGYGYTF.

The CDR3 nucleotides are TGTGCCAGCTCCCCCAGGGAACTCTCTGGAAACACCATATATTTT. Encoded protein: CASSPRELSGNTIYF. The chain has TRBV18 and TRBJ1-3; tentative D call: TRBD1 (5 bases). This CDR3 has 15 residues. The V end was cut by 6 bases, the J end by 0 bases, with 12 bases between. CDR1 and CDR2 from the germline V gene are KGHSH and LQKENI.

This clone was seen a handful of times. The chain joins TRBV7-9 to TRBJ2-5; 7 bases are shared with TRBD1. Trimming took 4 bases from V and 5 from J; bases not matched to a gene: 13. The CDR3 has 16 residues. Germline V gene data show CDR1 as SEHNR and CDR2 as FQNEAQ (reference sequence). The CDR3 DNA reads TGTGCCAGCAGCTCCCGGGCAGGGGGTAAGGGGGAGACCCAGTACTTC. Translating it yields CASSSRAGGKGETQYF.

This chain joins TRBV28 and TRBJ2-1, with 14 bases aligning to TRBD2. The CDR3 totals 16 residues. Germline V gives CDR1 MDHEN, CDR2 SYDVKM. V lost 10 bases and J lost 1; bases outside the gene matches: 6. The CDR3 reads CATETSGGESYNEQFF. The CDR3 DNA follows: TGTGCCACCGAGACTAGCGGGGGGGAATCCTACAATGAGCAGTTCTTC.

This chain connects TRBV5-1 to TRBJ2-7; 8 bases are shared with TRBD1. The CDR3 is 16 amino acids. Germline V CDR1 and CDR2: SGHRS, YFSETQ. J was trimmed by 2 bases and V by 3 bases; bases with no gene match: 10. DNA for the CDR3: TGCGCCAGCAGCTCCAACCCACAGGGGGTAGCCTACGAGCAGTACTTC. Protein: CASSSNPQGVAYEQYF.

This chain links TRBV5-6 with TRBJ2-1; D is perhaps TRBD2 (5 bases). The CDR3 spans 19 residues. V was trimmed by 3 bases and J by 15 bases, leaving 37 bases between them. The germline V gene has CDR1 SGHDT and CDR2 YYEEEE. The CDR3: CASSSAPETTSPMEASPFF. Written as DNA, the CDR3 is TGTGCCAGCAGCTCTGCCCCAGAGACGACATCTCCAATGGAGGCCTCCCCGTTCTTC.

This clone was observed a few times. The V and J genes are TRBV6-5 and TRBJ1-1; TRBD1 is a possible D gene (5 bases). V gave up 5 bases and J gave up 5 bases, with 15 bases separating them. The CDR3 is 14 residues long. From germline, CDR1 is MNHEY and CDR2 SVGAGI. CDR3 sequence (DNA): TGTGCCAGCAGTACTGGGGGGGGAGGGACTGAAGCTTTCTTT. It codes for CASSTGGGGTEAFF.

This clone has more than one count but fewer than ten. The chain employs TRBV25-1 and TRBJ1-1; D gene unclear. V was pared by 5 bases and J by 5 bases, with 15 bases between. The CDR3 runs 14 residues. Germline CDR1 is MGHDK and CDR2 is SYGVNS. CDR3 nucleotide sequence: TGTGCCAGCAGTTCAGGCACCCCTCGGACTGAAGCTTTCTTT. Its protein is CASSSGTPRTEAFF.

This clone has just a few counts. In nucleotides, the CDR3 is TGTGCCAGCAGCGCAGCTAGCGGGTCCTACAATGAGCAGTTCTTC. Translated, it gives CASSAASGSYNEQFF. The chain couples TRBV7-6 to TRBJ2-1; 8 bases fit TRBD2. The V gene's germline CDR1 is SGHVS and CDR2 FNYEAQ. After removal of 5 bases from V and 1 base from J, the junction contained 4 bases not matched to a gene. The length of the CDR3 is 15 residues.

This clone was detected only a few times. The genes are TRBV5-4 and TRBJ2-7, with 10 positions matching TRBD1. From germline, CDR1 is SGHNT and CDR2 YYREEE (reference sequence). The CDR3 is 17 amino acids. V trimming: 1 base; J trimming: 7 bases; junction bases outside the gene matches: 14. CDR3 nucleotides: TGTGCCAGCAGCTTGCCGAGGGGGGGACAGGGGACCGGGGAGCAGTACTTC. Translation: CASSLPRGGQGTGEQYF.

The rearrangement links TRBV5-1 to TRBJ2-7; 12 nucleotides match TRBD1. Per the germline V gene, CDR1 is SGHRS and CDR2 is YFSETQ. The CDR3 is made up of 16 amino acids. Trimming removed 3 bases from V and 7 bases from J; junction bases left unmatched: 11. The CDR3: CASSSVPGQGAGEQYF. CDR3 in DNA: TGCGCCAGCAGCTCCGTCCCGGGACAGGGGGCAGGGGAGCAGTACTTC.

The chain links TRBV28 to TRBJ1-2, with TRBD1 matching over 8 bases. This CDR3 spans 16 amino acids. V lost 6 bases to trimming and J lost 5 bases; unmatched junction nucleotides: 14. Germline CDR1 MDHEN, CDR2 SYDVKM. Written as DNA, the CDR3 is TGTGCCAGCAGCCCTAACGGAGGGACAGGTTCTTATGGCTACACCTTC. Translation gives CASSPNGGTGSYGYTF.

V usage is TRBV29-1 and J usage is TRBJ2-5; 7 bases match TRBD1. The CDR3 is made up of 13 amino acids. Losses at the gene ends were 7 bases for V and 7 bases for J; bases not matched to a gene: 12. CDR1 is SQVTM and CDR2 is ANQGSEA in the germline V gene. CDR3 loop: CSGQGGGSGTQYF. For the CDR3, the DNA is TGCAGCGGACAGGGCGGAGGATCGGGGACCCAGTACTTC. Based on the CDR3 plus reference TRBV29-1 and TRBJ2-5, the full variable domain is SAVISQKPSRDICQRGTSLTIQCQVDSQVTMMFWYRQQPGQSLTLIATANQGSEATYESGFVIDKFPISRPNLTFSTLTVSNMSPEDSSIYLCSGQGGGSGTQYFGPGTRLLVL.